This T cell receptor beta chain stems from a study of blood T cell repertoires in COVID-19. Across the study: Italy, Spain and the United States were the sources of the convalescent and acute COVID-19 samples. Nucleic acid was either cDNA or gDNA, and it came from T cells, B-cell-depleted T cells, or PBMCs.

In its sample, this clone was seen a few times. J gave up 4 bases and V 7 bases, and 2 bases lay outside the gene matches. CDR3 length: 13 residues. Germline V gene lookup returns CDR1 ENHRY and CDR2 SYGVKD. Authors' data handling: Amplification from reference gene primers served as the basis for estimated nucleated cell counts. Only in-frame clones appear in the TCRdb table, and some are missing; sequencing was by immunoSEQ multiplex PCR. Clonal size and the V and J genes are those of that table, whereas D and trimming came from the DNA. Found here are tens of thousands of clones, around 80% of them singletons; the top ten hold 15% to 19%.

What was sequenced was peripheral blood. This TCR was sampled from a man at least 80 years old with acute or convalescent COVID-19. The V and J genes are TRBV10-3 and TRBJ2-1; 9 bases map to TRBD2. CDR3 amino acids: CAITSGKYNEQFF. DNA for the CDR3: TGTGCCATCACTAGCGGGAAGTACAATGAGCAGTTCTTC.